A single sample is the source of the 24 T cell receptor beta chains below, sequenced in a study of T cell responses to AZD1222 COVID-19 vaccine. Generated by immunoSEQ multiplex PCR, the TCRdb table keeps only in-frame clones and is missing some. This table has approximately 120,000 clones, about 90% appearing once. Specimen: peripheral blood, collected 28 days after the second AZD1222 dose. The receptors stem from an adult who received the AZD1222 COVID-19 vaccine.

The DNA of the CDR3 is TGTGCCAGCAAGACACAGGGGGGTGTTTCACCCCTCCACTTT. This gives the protein CASKTQGGVSPLHF. The gene calls are TRBV5-6 and TRBJ1-6; TRBD1 matches at 8 bases. Looked up from germline, CDR1 is SGHDT and CDR2 is YYEEEE. The CDR3 runs 14 residues. V trimming: 6 bases; J trimming: 9 bases; junction bases outside the gene matches: 8.

This rearrangement joins TRBV7-8 to TRBJ1-5; D gene unclear. CDR1 is SGHVS and CDR2 is FQNEAQ in the germline V gene. This CDR3 comprises 15 residues. Trimming cost V 2 bases and J 0 bases, with 8 bases left between them. The CDR3 is CASSLHRDSNQPQHF. In nucleotides, the CDR3 is TGTGCCAGCAGCTTACACCGGGATAGCAATCAGCCCCAGCATTTT.

The V and J genes are TRBV19 and TRBJ2-7; TRBD2 aligns across 8 bases. The germline V gene encodes CDR1 LNHDA and CDR2 SQIVND (reference sequence). The CDR3 sequence is 14 residues long. Losses at the gene ends were 4 bases for V and 4 bases for J; bases not matched to a gene: 6. CDR3 region: CASSSSGTKYEQYF. Here the CDR3 DNA reads TGTGCCAGTAGTAGTAGCGGGACTAAATACGAGCAGTACTTC.

This clone appeared a single time. The genes are TRBV6-2 or TRBV6-3 and TRBJ2-7, with TRBD2 identical over 8 bases. With V trimmed by 0 bases and J by 0 bases, 7 bases remained unmatched. This CDR3 is 17 amino acids long. Germline CDR1 and CDR2: MNHEY and SVGEGT. The CDR3 sequence is CASSYSSSGSSSYEQYF. The CDR3 DNA sequence: TGTGCCAGCAGTTACTCGAGCAGCGGGAGTAGCTCCTACGAGCAGTACTTC.

The chain has TRBV5-4 and TRBJ2-2; D might be TRBD1 (6 bases). Germline CDR1 reads SGHNT; CDR2 reads YYREEE (reference sequence). V was clipped by 1 base and J by 1 base, with 8 bases between them. This CDR3 is built from 15 residues. The CDR3 region is CASSLTTGNTGELFF. The CDR3 DNA is TGTGCCAGCAGCTTGACGACAGGGAACACCGGGGAGCTGTTTTTT.

This clone turned up a few times. The chain recombines TRBV12-5 with TRBJ2-5, with D possibly being TRBD2 (5 bases). Trimming cost V 0 bases and J 3 bases, with 14 bases left between them. This CDR3 contains 16 residues. Germline CDR1 is LGHNT and CDR2 is FRNRAP. The CDR3 DNA sequence: TGTGCTAGTGGTTTGGTACTCTCGCGGGTGAAAGAGACCCAGTACTTC. Residues: CASGLVLSRVKETQYF.

The rearrangement joins TRBV2 to TRBJ2-7, with D tentatively TRBD1 (6 bases). CDR3 size: 14 residues. Germline loops: CDR1 SNHLY, CDR2 FYNNEI. V was pared by 7 bases and J by 2 bases, with 15 bases between. CDR3 sequence: CASTRTGNTYEQYF. CDR3 DNA sequence: TGTGCCAGCACCAGAACAGGGAACACCTACGAGCAGTACTTC.

V and J are TRBV6-5 and TRBJ1-5; D call uncertain. From germline, CDR1 is MNHEY and CDR2 SVGAGI. V dropped 0 bases and J dropped 6 bases, with 6 bases sitting between them. CDR3 size: 13 residues. CDR3 in DNA: TGTGCCAGCAGTTACTCGGTGGGTCAGCCCCAGCATTTT. Translated: CASSYSVGQPQHF.

The chain combines TRBV5-1 with TRBJ2-7, with D perhaps being TRBD1 or TRBD2 (6 bases each). The CDR3 spans 14 residues. The V and J ends lost 4 bases and 5 bases respectively, with 16 bases between them. Germline values: CDR1 SGHRS, CDR2 YFSETQ. CDR3 sequence reads: CASSPGGGLDEQYF. In nucleotides, the CDR3 is TGCGCCAGCAGCCCTGGAGGGGGGCTGGACGAGCAGTACTTC.

The gene calls are TRBV19 and TRBJ2-2; the D gene is possibly TRBD2 (6 bases). The ends were cut back, 2 bases at V and 1 base at J, with 8 bases in the middle. Germline values: CDR1 LNHDA, CDR2 SQIVND (reference sequence). The CDR3 extends over 15 amino acids. The CDR3 DNA sequence: TGTGCCAGTAGTATACGGACTAAGAACACCGGGGAGCTGTTTTTT. The encoded protein is CASSIRTKNTGELFF.

As regards this clone: Other DNA variants within this sample encode the same CDR3. The CDR3 region is CASSLVGADTQYF. In DNA form, the CDR3 reads TGTGCCAGCAGCTTAGTTGGGGCAGATACGCAGTATTTT. The chain uses TRBV7-9 and TRBJ2-3; no clear D gene. V lost 1 base and J lost 4, with 6 bases in between. The CDR3 is made up of 13 amino acids. CDR1 is SEHNR and CDR2 is FQNEAQ in the germline V gene (reference sequence).

This chain uses TRBV21-1 with TRBJ1-2. TRBV21-1 is a known pseudogene. This CDR3 spans 14 amino acids. CDR3 nucleotides: TGTGCCAGCAGCAAGGGATGTAGAGGGTCCGGCTACACCTTC. Protein sequence: CASSKGCRGSGYTF.

The chain employs TRBV7-2 and TRBJ2-7, with 8 bases that match TRBD2. Germline V gene data show CDR1 as SGHTA and CDR2 as FQGNSA. The CDR3 sequence is 14 residues long. V was pared by 6 bases and J by 0 bases, with 4 bases of the junction left unmatched. CDR3 amino acids: CASSRGGFSYEQYF. DNA of the CDR3: TGTGCCAGCAGTCGCGGGGGGTTCTCCTACGAGCAGTACTTC.

V usage is TRBV19 and J usage is TRBJ1-1; no firm D call. Germline CDR1 is LNHDA and CDR2 is SQIVND (reference sequence). This CDR3 contains 13 residues. Trimming shortened V by 6 bases and J by 7 bases, and 15 bases separated the two germline ends. DNA of the CDR3: TGTGCCAGTAGCCCGGGTATTCTGGTTGAAGCTTTCTTT. Encoded protein: CASSPGILVEAFF.

V usage is TRBV11-1 and J usage is TRBJ2-1; 10 bases line up with TRBD2. From germline, CDR1 is SGHAT and CDR2 FQDESV (reference sequence). V dropped 3 bases and J dropped 3; count of bases not matched to a gene: 5. The CDR3 loop spans 16 amino acids. The CDR3 sequence is CASSFLAGGNYNEQFF. For the CDR3, the DNA is TGTGCCAGCAGCTTTTTAGCGGGAGGAAACTACAATGAGCAGTTCTTC.

V usage is TRBV15 and J usage is TRBJ1-1; possibly TRBD1 for D (5 bases). The CDR3 has 16 amino acids. V lost 2 bases to trimming and J lost 0 bases, with 13 bases between them. The germline CDR1 and CDR2 sequences are LNHNV and YYDKDF (reference sequence). The CDR3 coding sequence is TGTGCCACCAGCAGACCCGGGGGGGTCATGAACACTGAAGCTTTCTTT. The encoded protein is CATSRPGGVMNTEAFF.

The chain recombines TRBV9 with TRBJ1-5; TRBD1 agrees at 8 bases. The CDR3 has 14 residues. Germline trimming cut 3 bases from V and 8 bases from J; bases unmatched to any gene: 7. CDR1 and CDR2 from the germline V gene are SGDLS and YYNGEE. The CDR3 coding sequence is TGTGCCAGCAGCGCGGGACTGACAGGGGAGCCCCAGCATTTT. Translated, it gives CASSAGLTGEPQHF.

This chain joins TRBV11-2 and TRBJ2-7; the D gene is possibly TRBD1 (6 bases). V dropped 7 bases and J dropped 2 bases, with 15 bases sitting between them. The CDR3 covers 14 residues. Per the germline V gene, CDR1 is SGHAT and CDR2 is FQNNGV. CDR3 DNA: TGTGCCAGCACCTTGGGGGCCAGGGCCTACGAGCAGTACTTC. It is translated as CASTLGARAYEQYF.

Comment on this clone: The same CDR3 can be traced to other DNA sequences in this sample. The CDR3 here is CAWSGNTIYF. In nucleotides, the CDR3 is TGTGCCTGGAGCGGAAACACCATATATTTT. The chain has TRBV30 and TRBJ1-3; no clear D gene. Germline CDR1 and CDR2: GTSNPN and SVGIG (reference sequence). CDR3 size: 10 residues. V was clipped by 3 bases and J by 4 bases, with 1 base between them.

The gene calls are TRBV15 and TRBJ1-1, with 7 bases fitting TRBD1. The germline CDR1 and CDR2 sequences are LNHNV and YYDKDF (reference sequence). V was pared by 0 bases and J by 1 base, with 5 bases of the junction left unmatched. CDR3 length: 16 amino acids. This chain's CDR3 is CATSRDRTGGNTEAFF. CDR3 DNA sequence: TGTGCCACCAGCAGAGATCGGACAGGCGGGAACACTGAAGCTTTCTTT.

This rearrangement joins TRBV30 to TRBJ2-7; D gene uncertain. This CDR3 is built from 13 residues. Germline V lookup: CDR1 GTSNPN, CDR2 SVGIG (reference sequence). V was trimmed by 0 bases and J by 0 bases, leaving 6 bases between them. The DNA for the CDR3 is TGTGCCTGGAGTGTACAGACCTCCTACGAGCAGTACTTC. It encodes CAWSVQTSYEQYF.

The chain employs TRBV13 and TRBJ2-3, with no clear D. In germline, CDR1 is PRHDT, CDR2 FYEKMQ (reference sequence). The germline V and J ends were trimmed by 0 bases and 6 bases, with 7 bases remaining between them. The CDR3 runs 13 residues. The CDR3 nucleotides are TGTGCCAGCAGCTTAGGTAGAAGTGATACGCAGTATTTT. As protein: CASSLGRSDTQYF.

V is TRBV6-6 and J is TRBJ1-1, with D possibly TRBD1 on 5 matching bases. Looked up from germline, CDR1 is MNHNY and CDR2 is SVGAGI (reference sequence). Trimming took off 4 bases at V and 0 bases at J, with 12 bases between the two ends. The CDR3 is made up of 15 amino acids. CDR3 sequence (DNA): TGTGCCAGCAGTTTCCCCGGGACGATGAACACTGAAGCTTTCTTT. It encodes CASSFPGTMNTEAFF.

V is TRBV28 and J is TRBJ2-3; 7 bases line up with TRBD1. There are 15 residues in the CDR3. Germline CDR1 is MDHEN and CDR2 is SYDVKM. The junction had 9 bases not matched to a gene; V was cut back by 5 bases and J by 4 bases. The CDR3 spells CASSRQGNFADTQYF. In nucleotides, the CDR3 is TGTGCCAGCAGTCGACAGGGAAATTTCGCAGATACGCAGTATTTT.